Listed here are 8 T cell receptor beta chains from one sample, sequenced in a study of control samples from healthy donors and cancer patients. TCRdb keeps only in-frame clones here, not all; method: immunoSEQ multiplex PCR. Of approximately 120,000 clones in the sample, 85% to 90% were seen once. Sequenced: blood. All receptors come from a woman between 50 and 59 years old in good health.

V is TRBV9 and J is TRBJ1-6; 11 bases fit TRBD1. The CDR3 is 16 amino acids. Germline V gives CDR1 SGDLS, CDR2 YYNGEE. V shed 3 bases and J 4 bases; nucleotides not matched to a gene: 3. The CDR3 DNA reads as TGTGCCAGCAGCGACGGACAGGGGGCTTATAATTCACCCCTCCACTTT. Residues: CASSDGQGAYNSPLHF.

DNA of the CDR3: TGCAGTGCTCGAAACGGGTCACCCCTCCACTTT. Its translation is CSARNGSPLHF. V and J are TRBV20-1 and TRBJ1-6; D gene unclear. CDR3 length equals 11 residues. CDR1 and CDR2 (germline): DFQATT, SNEGSKA (reference sequence). Deletions cut 5 bases from V and 10 bases from J, with 9 bases between.

The chain employs TRBV28 and TRBJ2-5, with D hard to call. Per germline, CDR1 MDHEN and CDR2 SYDVKM. Between the trimmed V and J ends, which lost 3 bases and 0 bases, there was a span of 14 bases. CDR3 length: 16 residues. The CDR3: CASSLWLNPYQETQYF. The CDR3 DNA reads as TGTGCCAGCAGTTTGTGGCTCAATCCTTACCAAGAGACCCAGTACTTC.

J is TRBJ2-1 and V is TRBV9; D not resolved. Germline CDR1 is SGDLS and CDR2 is YYNGEE. Trimming removed 0 bases at V and 10 bases at J, with 17 bases between. The CDR3 covers 15 residues. The CDR3 region is CASSVEGLSLGEQFF. Here the CDR3 DNA reads TGTGCCAGCAGCGTAGAAGGCCTCAGCCTAGGGGAGCAGTTCTTC.

This chain uses TRBV4-2 with TRBJ2-3; D is perhaps TRBD1 (5 bases). The CDR3 loop spans 16 amino acids. Germline-derived CDR1 and CDR2 are LGHNA and YNFKEQ. Trimming left V 1 base short and J 2 bases short, with 13 bases between. The CDR3 DNA reads TGTGCCAGCAGCCAAGTGACAGCTACTTACACAGATACGCAGTATTTT. It codes for CASSQVTATYTDTQYF.

The chain recombines TRBV6-5 with TRBJ2-2; D perhaps matches TRBD1 (5 bases). Looked up from germline, CDR1 is MNHEY and CDR2 is SVGAGI. The CDR3 is made up of 15 amino acids. Trimming shortened V by 6 bases and J by 4 bases, and 15 bases separated the two germline ends. CDR3 residues: CASRAGLGSTGELFF. The CDR3, as DNA: TGTGCCAGCAGGGCAGGGCTGGGGTCCACCGGGGAGCTGTTTTTT.

V usage is TRBV11-2 and J usage is TRBJ1-1; D gene uncertain. This CDR3 contains 13 residues. The V gene lost 5 bases and the J gene lost 3 bases, with 10 bases spanning the gap. Germline V gene sequence: CDR1 SGHAT, CDR2 FQNNGV. CDR3 in DNA: TGTGCCAGCAGCCCTAGGGAATACACTGAAGCTTTCTTT. It specifies CASSPREYTEAFF.

The chain is built from TRBV21-1 and TRBJ2-7; TRBD1, the D gene given by the table, was not confirmed from the DNA. TRBV21-1 is designated a pseudogene. This CDR3 has 12 amino acids. The CDR3 DNA follows: TGTGCCAGCAGAATCGACGGACAGGTCGAGTACGTC. Amino acids: CASRIDGQVEYV.